The 23 T cell receptor beta chains below all came from one sample that was sequenced in a study of blood T cells in healthy people across ages. With a J-beta primer mix and a sample-barcoded 5' primer, a second PCR ran 7 to 11 cycles. TCRdb reprocessed the 5' RACE reads with MiXCR, giving one entry per CDR3 protein. The sample has 1.5 million to 2 million distinct CDR3 sequences, 28% seen once. The sequenced material came from blood. All receptors come from a woman younger than 45 in good health.

This clonotype was detected a few times. With a much larger clone just one base away, this may be a read error. The rearrangement joins TRBV20-1 to TRBJ2-5; D is ambiguous. CDR3 length: 11 residues. Germline loops: CDR1 DFQATT, CDR2 SNEGSKA (reference sequence). V lost 7 bases and J lost 11, with 17 bases in between. The CDR3 nucleotides read TGCAGTGTTCAAAGATGGCGTGAGCAGTACTTC. Protein sequence: CSVQRWREQYF.

In its sample, this clonotype was seen a few times. The rearrangement links TRBV7-9 to TRBJ1-2, with unresolved D. The CDR3 spans 14 residues. In germline, CDR1 is SEHNR, CDR2 FQNEAQ (reference sequence). V dropped 5 bases and J dropped 6 bases, with 16 bases sitting between them. Written as DNA, the CDR3 is TGTGCCAGCAGCCCTTCCGACGGAGGCCATGGCTACACCTTC. Protein: CASSPSDGGHGYTF.

The V and J genes are TRBV20-1 and TRBJ1-2, with TRBD1 identical over 8 bases. Germline CDR1 reads DFQATT; CDR2 reads SNEGSKA (reference sequence). Trimming at V came to 0 bases and at J to 7 bases, leaving 10 bases not matched to a gene. The CDR3 has 15 residues. The CDR3 nucleotides are TGCAGTGCTAGAGATAGAGGGAGGACAGGGTTTGGCTACACCTTC. This sequence encodes CSARDRGRTGFGYTF.

This clonotype was counted a few times. The chain recombines TRBV6-5 with TRBJ1-2, with TRBD1 matching over 8 bases. The CDR3 runs to 14 residues. V trimming: 0 bases; J trimming: 6 bases; junction bases outside the gene matches: 3. Germline CDR1 is MNHEY and CDR2 is SVGAGI. CDR3 nucleotides: TGTGCCAGCAGTTACTCCGGGACAGGCCATGGCTACACCTTC. It translates to CASSYSGTGHGYTF.

J is TRBJ2-7 and V is TRBV18; D is perhaps TRBD2 (6 bases). Germline V gene data show CDR1 as KGHSH and CDR2 as LQKENI. This CDR3 comprises 18 residues. Trimming cost V 1 base and J 6 bases, with 25 bases left between them. In nucleotides, the CDR3 is TGTGCCAGCTCACCACAGGGCTGGTCCGGGGGTACGAGATTCGAGCAGTACTTC. The encoded protein is CASSPQGWSGGTRFEQYF. Together with reference TRBV18 and TRBJ2-7, the CDR3 gives the full variable domain: NAGVMQNPRHLVRRRGQEARLRCSPMKGHSHVYWYRQLPEEGLKFMVYLQKENIIDESGMPKERFSAEFPKEGPSILRIQQVVRGDSAAYFCASSPQGWSGGTRFEQYFGPGTRLTVT.

Concerning this clonotype: An end of the junction does not agree with germline; a read error may underlie this. The chain recombines TRBV7-8 with TRBJ2-1; D remains unclear. The CDR3 is 15 residues long. From germline, CDR1 is SGHVS and CDR2 FQNEAQ. The CDR3 sequence is CANSLVSQTYNEQFF. In nucleotides, the CDR3 is TGTGCCAACAGCTTAGTCTCCCAGACCTACAACGAGCAGTTCTTC.

This clonotype was detected only a few times. The chain combines TRBV6-2 or TRBV6-3 with TRBJ2-7; either TRBD1 or TRBD2 may fit D (5 bases each). Per the germline V gene, CDR1 is MNHEY and CDR2 is SVGEGT. The CDR3 spans 12 residues. Deletions cut 10 bases from V and 3 bases from J, with 13 bases between. The CDR3 sequence is CAIRGPNYEQYF. Written as DNA, the CDR3 is TGTGCCATTCGGGGACCCAACTACGAGCAGTACTTC.

This clonotype was found many times. The chain employs TRBV9 and TRBJ2-7; D is undetermined. V lost 0 bases and J 0 bases, leaving 7 bases between the germline ends. The CDR3 runs to 14 residues. Germline V gene sequence: CDR1 SGDLS, CDR2 YYNGEE. This CDR3 reads CASSVGQTSYEQYF. In DNA form, the CDR3 reads TGTGCCAGCAGCGTAGGCCAGACCTCCTACGAGCAGTACTTC. Complete variable domain (other parts from reference TRBV9 and TRBJ2-7): DSGVTQTPKHLITATGQRVTLRCSPRSGDLSVYWYQQSLDQGLQFLIQYYNGEERAKGNILERFSAQQFPDLHSELNLSSLELGDSALYFCASSVGQTSYEQYFGPGTRLTVT.

This sequence joins TRBV12-3 or TRBV12-4 and TRBJ2-3; D uncertain. Trimming removed 7 bases at V and 2 bases at J, with 7 bases between. There are 12 residues in the CDR3. The CDR3 DNA follows: TGTGCCAGCACCCTCTCCACAGATACGCAGTATTTT. Its protein is CASTLSTDTQYF.

There are many counts of this clonotype. V and J are TRBV6-2 or TRBV6-3 and TRBJ2-7, with a tentative D call TRBD2 (6 bases). Germline assignment: CDR1 MNHEY and CDR2 SVGEGT. CDR3 length: 13 residues. Trimming removed 6 bases at V and 2 bases at J, with 11 bases between. The chain's CDR3 is CASRTSPTYEQYF. In DNA form, the CDR3 reads TGTGCCAGCAGAACTAGCCCCACCTACGAGCAGTACTTC.

The table lists this clonotype with a few counts. The V and J genes are TRBV7-9 and TRBJ1-2; 10 bases line up with TRBD1. Germline V gives CDR1 SEHNR, CDR2 FQNEAQ (reference sequence). This CDR3 contains 17 residues. Trimming cost V 3 bases and J 8 bases; bases outside gene matches: 15. As DNA, the CDR3 is TGTGCCAGCAGCTTTAACCTCGTCCGGGACAGGGGATCGGGCTACACCTTC. Amino acids: CASSFNLVRDRGSGYTF.

The chain uses TRBV20-1 and TRBJ1-1; D is ambiguous. V lost 8 bases and J lost 2, with 3 bases in between. CDR3 length equals 9 residues. CDR1 is DFQATT, CDR2 SNEGSKA, per germline (reference sequence). The CDR3 loop reads CSPNTEAFF. Written as DNA, the CDR3 is TGCAGTCCAAACACTGAAGCTTTCTTT.

This clonotype has a count of ten or more. The chain has TRBV12-3 or TRBV12-4 and TRBJ2-5; weak D call: TRBD1 (5 bases). V lost 3 bases and J 2 bases, leaving 10 bases between the germline ends. The CDR3 runs 14 residues. CDR3 protein: CASSFTGQQETQYF. The CDR3 nucleotides are TGTGCCAGCAGTTTCACAGGTCAGCAAGAGACCCAGTACTTC.

The chain links TRBV7-9 to TRBJ1-2; the match to TRBD1 covers 7 bases. This CDR3 has 13 residues. The J segment lost 7 bases and the V segment lost 0 bases, leaving 2 bases of the junction unmatched. The germline CDR1 and CDR2 sequences are SEHNR and FQNEAQ (reference sequence). CDR3 sequence: CASSLAQGPGYTF. The CDR3 nucleotides are TGTGCCAGCAGCTTAGCACAGGGGCCTGGCTACACCTTC.

The chain combines TRBV28 with TRBJ1-2; D possibly corresponds to TRBD1 (6 bases). V was shortened by 5 bases and J by 5 bases, with 15 bases between the two germline ends. This CDR3 is 14 amino acids long. Germline CDR1 and CDR2: MDHEN and SYDVKM. DNA for the CDR3: TGTGCCAGCAGTCGGGTGACAGGAGGGTATGGCTACACCTTC. It translates to CASSRVTGGYGYTF.

This chain uses TRBV27 with TRBJ2-7, with 11 bases lining up with TRBD2. The germline V gene has CDR1 MNHEY and CDR2 SMNVEV (reference sequence). The CDR3 loop spans 17 amino acids. The V gene end was trimmed by 6 bases and the J gene end by 3 bases; junction bases not matched to a gene: 13. The CDR3 sequence is CASSPGTSGPLGYEQYF. CDR3 sequence (DNA): TGTGCCAGCAGCCCGGGGACTAGCGGTCCTTTAGGCTACGAGCAGTACTTC.

This clonotype was detected a few times. The CDR3 here is CASSWVGTGENEQFF. The CDR3 coding sequence is TGTGCCAGCAGCTGGGTCGGGACAGGCGAAAATGAGCAGTTCTTC. This chain uses TRBV5-6 with TRBJ2-1, with 8 bases lining up with TRBD1. There are 15 residues in the CDR3. After removal of 3 bases from V and 7 bases from J, the junction contained 9 bases not matched to a gene. CDR1 SGHDT and CDR2 YYEEEE come from the germline V gene.

The chain recombines TRBV6-1 with TRBJ2-7; TRBD2 matches 10 bases. With 2 bases clipped from V and 7 bases from J, the junction kept 5 bases outside the gene matches. In germline, CDR1 is MNHNS, CDR2 SASEGT. The CDR3 spans 14 residues. The CDR3 nucleotides are TGTGCCAGCAGTGAACTAGCGGGAGTCAATGAGCAGTACTTC. Translating gives CASSELAGVNEQYF.

This chain joins TRBV4-2 and TRBJ1-5; D gene unclear. V shed 0 bases and J shed 4 bases, with 10 bases lying between them. Germline V CDR1 and CDR2: LGHNA, YNFKEQ. The CDR3 extends over 15 amino acids. The CDR3 DNA is TGTGCCAGCAGCCAAGATAGGGCAGAAAATCAGCCCCAGCATTTT. It yields the protein CASSQDRAENQPQHF.

The chain joins TRBV5-5 to TRBJ1-2; weak D call: TRBD1 (6 bases). The CDR3 has 16 amino acids. Germline CDR1 is SGHKS and CDR2 is YYEKEE (reference sequence). Deletions cut 2 bases from V and 4 bases from J, with 18 bases between. The CDR3 sequence is CASSFGDGGPLYGYTF. The CDR3 DNA sequence: TGTGCCAGCAGCTTTGGGGACGGGGGCCCCCTCTATGGCTACACCTTC.

The V gene is TRBV7-2, the J gene TRBJ2-1, with 12 bases aligning to TRBD2. The trim removed 3 bases at V and 7 bases at J, leaving 7 bases unmatched. The CDR3 is 16 residues long. Germline CDR1 reads SGHTA; CDR2 reads FQGNSA. This CDR3 reads CASSLTSGSFGNEQFF. The CDR3 DNA sequence: TGTGCCAGCAGCTTGACTAGCGGGAGTTTCGGAAATGAGCAGTTCTTC.

This chain connects TRBV6-6 to TRBJ2-1; 8 bases fit TRBD2. V lost 6 bases to trimming and J lost 4 bases; unmatched junction nucleotides: 5. The CDR3 has 14 residues. CDR1 is MNHNY, CDR2 SVGAGI, per germline (reference sequence). This CDR3 is CASSGGGRYNEQFF. The CDR3 DNA reads as TGTGCCAGCAGCGGGGGCGGGAGGTACAATGAGCAGTTCTTC.

Only a few counts were recorded for this clonotype. The gene calls are TRBV14 and TRBJ1-2, with a weak D call TRBD1 (6 bases). Deletions cut 0 bases from V and 7 bases from J, with 9 bases between. CDR1 and CDR2 (germline): SGHDN, FVKESK. The CDR3 runs to 13 residues. The CDR3 nucleotides are TGTGCCAGCAGCCAAGACACAGGGTTTGGCTACACCTTC. The encoded protein is CASSQDTGFGYTF.